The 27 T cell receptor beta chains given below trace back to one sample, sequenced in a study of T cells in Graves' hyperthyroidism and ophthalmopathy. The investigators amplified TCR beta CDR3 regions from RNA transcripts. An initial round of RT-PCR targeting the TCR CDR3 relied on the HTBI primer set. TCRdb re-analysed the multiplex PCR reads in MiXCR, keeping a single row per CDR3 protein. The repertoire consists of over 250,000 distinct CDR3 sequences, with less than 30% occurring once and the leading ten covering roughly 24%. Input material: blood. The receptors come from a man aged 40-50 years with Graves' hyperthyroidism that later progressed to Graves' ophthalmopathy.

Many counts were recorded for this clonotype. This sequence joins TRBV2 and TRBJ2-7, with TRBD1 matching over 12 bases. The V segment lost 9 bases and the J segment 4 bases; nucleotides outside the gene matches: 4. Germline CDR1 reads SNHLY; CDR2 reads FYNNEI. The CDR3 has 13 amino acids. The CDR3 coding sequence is TGTGCCAGTAGGGGACAGGGGGCTTACGAGCAGTACTTC. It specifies CASRGQGAYEQYF.

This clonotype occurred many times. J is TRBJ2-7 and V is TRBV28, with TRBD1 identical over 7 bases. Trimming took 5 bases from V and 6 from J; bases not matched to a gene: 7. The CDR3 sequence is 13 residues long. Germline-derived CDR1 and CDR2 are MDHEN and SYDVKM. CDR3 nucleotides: TGTGCCAGCAGTGCCTCCAGGGGGATCGAGCAGTACTTC. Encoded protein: CASSASRGIEQYF.

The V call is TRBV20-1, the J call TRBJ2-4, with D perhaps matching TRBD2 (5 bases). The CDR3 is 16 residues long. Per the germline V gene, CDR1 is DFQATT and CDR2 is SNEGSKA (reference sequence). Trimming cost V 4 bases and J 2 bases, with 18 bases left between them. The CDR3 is CSAKGGSDFSKNIQYF. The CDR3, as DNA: TGCAGTGCTAAGGGTGGTAGCGACTTTTCCAAAAACATTCAGTACTTC.

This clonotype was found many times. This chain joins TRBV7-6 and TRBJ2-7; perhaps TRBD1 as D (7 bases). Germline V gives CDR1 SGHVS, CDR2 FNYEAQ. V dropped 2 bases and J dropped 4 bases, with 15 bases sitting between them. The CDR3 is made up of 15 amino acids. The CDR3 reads CASSLSGDSFYEQYF. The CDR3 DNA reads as TGTGCCAGCAGCTTATCGGGGGACAGTTTTTACGAGCAGTACTTC. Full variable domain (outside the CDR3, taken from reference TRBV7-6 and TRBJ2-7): GAGVSQSPRYKVTKRGQDVALRCDPISGHVSLYWYRQALGQGPEFLTYFNYEAQQDKSGLPNDRFSAERPEGSISTLTIQRTEQRDSAMYRCASSLSGDSFYEQYFGPGTRLTVT.

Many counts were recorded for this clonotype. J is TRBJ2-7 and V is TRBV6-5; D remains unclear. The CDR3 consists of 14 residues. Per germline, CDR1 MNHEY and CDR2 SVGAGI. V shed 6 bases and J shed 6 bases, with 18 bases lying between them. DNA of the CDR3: TGTGCCAGCAGCCCAGCCAAAGTAGGTTCCGAGCAGTACTTC. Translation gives CASSPAKVGSEQYF.

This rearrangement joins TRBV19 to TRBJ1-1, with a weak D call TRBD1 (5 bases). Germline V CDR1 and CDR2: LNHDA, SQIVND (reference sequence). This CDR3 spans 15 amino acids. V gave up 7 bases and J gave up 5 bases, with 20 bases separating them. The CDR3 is CASTAWEGRETEAFF. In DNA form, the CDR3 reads TGTGCCAGTACCGCATGGGAGGGGCGAGAGACTGAAGCTTTCTTT.

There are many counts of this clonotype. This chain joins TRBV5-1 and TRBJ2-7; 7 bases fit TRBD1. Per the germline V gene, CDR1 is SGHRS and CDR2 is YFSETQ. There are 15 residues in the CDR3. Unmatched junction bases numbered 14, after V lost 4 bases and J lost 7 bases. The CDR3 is CASSGRDSPLREQYF. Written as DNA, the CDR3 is TGCGCCAGCAGCGGCCGGGACAGCCCACTTAGAGAGCAGTACTTC.

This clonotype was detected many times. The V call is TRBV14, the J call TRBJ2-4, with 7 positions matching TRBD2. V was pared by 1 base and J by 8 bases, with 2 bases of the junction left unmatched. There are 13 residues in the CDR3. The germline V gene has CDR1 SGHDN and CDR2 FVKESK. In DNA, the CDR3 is TGTGCCAGCAGCCAAGTGGGGGGGTACATTCAGTACTTC. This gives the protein CASSQVGGYIQYF.

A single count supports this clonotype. In nucleotides, the CDR3 is TGTGCCAGCAGTAGGACAGGGGGCGACGATAGCAATCAGCCCCAGCATTTT. Translated, it gives CASSRTGGDDSNQPQHF. The J gene is TRBJ1-5, the V gene TRBV6-2 or TRBV6-3; 11 bases match TRBD1. The length of the CDR3 is 17 residues. Germline CDR1 and CDR2: MNHEY and SVGEGT. The ends lost 5 bases at V and 0 bases at J; junction bases unmatched: 6.

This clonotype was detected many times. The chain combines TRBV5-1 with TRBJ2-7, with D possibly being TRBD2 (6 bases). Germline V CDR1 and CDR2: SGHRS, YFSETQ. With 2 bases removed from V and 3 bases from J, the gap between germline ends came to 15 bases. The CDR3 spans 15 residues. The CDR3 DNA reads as TGCGCCAGCAGCTTAATTGGAGGGAGGAACTACGAGCAGTACTTC. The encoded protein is CASSLIGGRNYEQYF.

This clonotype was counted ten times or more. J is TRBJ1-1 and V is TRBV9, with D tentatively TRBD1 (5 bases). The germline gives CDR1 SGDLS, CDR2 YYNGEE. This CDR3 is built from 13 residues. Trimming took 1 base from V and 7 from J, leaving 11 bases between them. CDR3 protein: CASSVSGEYEAFF. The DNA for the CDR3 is TGTGCCAGCAGCGTATCGGGGGAATATGAAGCTTTCTTT.

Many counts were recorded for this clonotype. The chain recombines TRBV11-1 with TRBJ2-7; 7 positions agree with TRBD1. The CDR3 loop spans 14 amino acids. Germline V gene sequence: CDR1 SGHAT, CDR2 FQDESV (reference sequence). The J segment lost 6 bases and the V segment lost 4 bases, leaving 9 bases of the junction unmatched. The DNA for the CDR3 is TGTGCCAGCAGCTCCTACCGGGACAGAAGCGAGCAGTACTTC. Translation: CASSSYRDRSEQYF.

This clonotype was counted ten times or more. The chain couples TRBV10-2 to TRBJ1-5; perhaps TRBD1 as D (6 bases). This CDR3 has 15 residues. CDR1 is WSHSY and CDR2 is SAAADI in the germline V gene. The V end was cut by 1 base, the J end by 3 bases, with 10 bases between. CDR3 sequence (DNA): TGCGCCAGCAGTGAGTTCGACAGGACCAATCAGCCCCAGCATTTT. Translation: CASSEFDRTNQPQHF.

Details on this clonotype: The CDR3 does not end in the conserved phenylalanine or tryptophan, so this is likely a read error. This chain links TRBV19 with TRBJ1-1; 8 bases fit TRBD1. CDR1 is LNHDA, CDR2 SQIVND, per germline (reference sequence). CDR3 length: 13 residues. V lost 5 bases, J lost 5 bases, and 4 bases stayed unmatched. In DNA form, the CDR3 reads TGTGCCAGTAGTCAGACAGGGGCTACTGAAGCTTTCCTT. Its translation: CASSQTGATEAFL.

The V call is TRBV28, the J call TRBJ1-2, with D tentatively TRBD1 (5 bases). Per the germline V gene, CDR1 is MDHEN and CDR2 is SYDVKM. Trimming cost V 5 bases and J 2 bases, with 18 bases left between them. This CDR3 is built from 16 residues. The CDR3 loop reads CASSPHKAEGNYGYTF. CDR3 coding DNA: TGTGCCAGCAGTCCTCACAAGGCCGAGGGGAACTATGGCTACACCTTC.

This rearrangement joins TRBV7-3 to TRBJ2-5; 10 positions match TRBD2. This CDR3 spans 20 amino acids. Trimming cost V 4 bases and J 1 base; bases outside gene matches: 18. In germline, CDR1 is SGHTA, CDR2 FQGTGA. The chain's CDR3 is CASSSTWVAGGIPLQETQYF. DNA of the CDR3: TGTGCCAGCAGCTCAACCTGGGTAGCGGGAGGTATTCCTCTCCAAGAGACCCAGTACTTC.

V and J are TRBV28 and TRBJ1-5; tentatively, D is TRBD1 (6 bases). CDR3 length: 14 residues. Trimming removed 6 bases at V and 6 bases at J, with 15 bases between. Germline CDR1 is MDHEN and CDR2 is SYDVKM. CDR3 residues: CASSPWGGRQPQHF. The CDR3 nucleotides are TGTGCCAGCAGCCCATGGGGGGGGCGTCAGCCCCAGCATTTT.

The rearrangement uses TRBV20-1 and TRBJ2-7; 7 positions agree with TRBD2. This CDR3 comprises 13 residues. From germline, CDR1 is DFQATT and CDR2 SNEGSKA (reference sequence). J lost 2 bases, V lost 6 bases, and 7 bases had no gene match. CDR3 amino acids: CSAYWAGAYEQYF. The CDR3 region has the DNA TGCAGTGCCTACTGGGCGGGAGCCTACGAGCAGTACTTC.

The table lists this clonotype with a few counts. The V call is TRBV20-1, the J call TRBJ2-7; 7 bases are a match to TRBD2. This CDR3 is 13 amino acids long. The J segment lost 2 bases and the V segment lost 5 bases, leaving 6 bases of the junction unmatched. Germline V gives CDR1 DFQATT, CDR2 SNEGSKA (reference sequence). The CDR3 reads CSAPPTSTYEQYF. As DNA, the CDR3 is TGCAGTGCTCCGCCGACTAGCACCTACGAGCAGTACTTC.

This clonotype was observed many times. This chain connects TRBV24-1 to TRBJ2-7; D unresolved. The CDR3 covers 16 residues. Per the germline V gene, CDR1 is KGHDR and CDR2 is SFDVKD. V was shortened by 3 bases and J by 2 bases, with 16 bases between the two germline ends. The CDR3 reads CATSDGLTIPPYEQYF. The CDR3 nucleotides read TGTGCCACCAGTGATGGGCTGACAATTCCTCCCTACGAGCAGTACTTC.

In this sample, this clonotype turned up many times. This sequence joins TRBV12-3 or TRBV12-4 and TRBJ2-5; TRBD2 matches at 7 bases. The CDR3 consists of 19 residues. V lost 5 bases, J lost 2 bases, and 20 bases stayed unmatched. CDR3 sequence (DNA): TGTGCCAGCAGTGGGAGGGGATGGGACCGCTTACCCTTACAAGAGACCCAGTACTTC. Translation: CASSGRGWDRLPLQETQYF.

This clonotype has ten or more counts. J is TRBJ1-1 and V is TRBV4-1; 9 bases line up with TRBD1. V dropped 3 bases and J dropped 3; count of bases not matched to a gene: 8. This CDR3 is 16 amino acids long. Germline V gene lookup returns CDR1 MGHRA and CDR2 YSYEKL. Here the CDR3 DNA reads TGCGCCAGCAGCCAGGTCACAGGGGGCAAAGACACTGAAGCTTTCTTT. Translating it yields CASSQVTGGKDTEAFF.

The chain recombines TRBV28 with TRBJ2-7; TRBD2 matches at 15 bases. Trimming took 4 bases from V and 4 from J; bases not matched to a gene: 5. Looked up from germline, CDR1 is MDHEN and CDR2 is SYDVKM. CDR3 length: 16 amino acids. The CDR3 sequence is CASSSGLAGGMYEQYF. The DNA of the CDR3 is TGTGCCAGCAGTTCCGGACTAGCGGGAGGGATGTACGAGCAGTACTTC.

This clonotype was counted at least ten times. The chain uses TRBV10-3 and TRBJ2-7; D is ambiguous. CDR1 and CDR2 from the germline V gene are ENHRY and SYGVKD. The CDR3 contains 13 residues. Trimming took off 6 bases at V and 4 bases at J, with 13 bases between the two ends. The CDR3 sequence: CAIRTDASYEQYF. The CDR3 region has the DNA TGTGCCATCAGAACGGACGCCTCGTACGAGCAGTACTTC.

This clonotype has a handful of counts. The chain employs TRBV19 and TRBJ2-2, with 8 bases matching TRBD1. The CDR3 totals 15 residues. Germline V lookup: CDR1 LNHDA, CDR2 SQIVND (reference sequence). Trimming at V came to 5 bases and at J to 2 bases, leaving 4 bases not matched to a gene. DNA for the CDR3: TGTGCCAGTAGTCGCAGGGGGCGAAACACCGGGGAGCTGTTTTTT. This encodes CASSRRGRNTGELFF.

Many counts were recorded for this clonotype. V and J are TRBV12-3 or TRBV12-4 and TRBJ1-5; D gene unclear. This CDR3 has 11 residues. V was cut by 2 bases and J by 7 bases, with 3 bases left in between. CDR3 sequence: CASSLSQPQHF. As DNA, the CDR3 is TGTGCCAGCAGTTTATCCCAGCCCCAGCATTTT.

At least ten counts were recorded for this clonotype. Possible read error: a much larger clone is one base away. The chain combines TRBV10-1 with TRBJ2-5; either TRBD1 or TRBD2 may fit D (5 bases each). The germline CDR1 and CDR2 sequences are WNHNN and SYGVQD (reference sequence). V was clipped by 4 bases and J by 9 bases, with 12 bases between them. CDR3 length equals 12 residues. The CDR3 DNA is TGCGCCAGCAGTGCCGGGGCGGAGGCCCAGTACTTC. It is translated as CASSAGAEAQYF.